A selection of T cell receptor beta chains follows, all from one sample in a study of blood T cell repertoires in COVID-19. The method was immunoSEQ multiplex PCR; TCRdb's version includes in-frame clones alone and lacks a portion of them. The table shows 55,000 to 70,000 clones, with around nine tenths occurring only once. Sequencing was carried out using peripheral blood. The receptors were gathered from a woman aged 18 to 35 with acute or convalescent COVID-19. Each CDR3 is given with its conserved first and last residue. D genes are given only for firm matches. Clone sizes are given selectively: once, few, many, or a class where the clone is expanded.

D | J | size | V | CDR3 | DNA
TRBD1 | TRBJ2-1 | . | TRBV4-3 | CASSYRQGALDEQFF | TGCGCCAGCAGCTACCGACAGGGGGCTCTAGATGAGCAGTTCTTC
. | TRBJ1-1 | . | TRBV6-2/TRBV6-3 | CASSYNQGMNTEAFF | TGTGCCAGCAGTTACAATCAGGGCATGAACACTGAAGCTTTCTTT
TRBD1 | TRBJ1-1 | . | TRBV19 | CASSTRRTGTNTEAFF | TGTGCCAGTAGTACCCGACGGACAGGGACGAACACTGAAGCTTTCTTT
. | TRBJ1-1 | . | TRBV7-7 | CASSRTVNTEAFF | TGTGCCAGCAGCCGGACAGTGAACACTGAAGCTTTCTTT
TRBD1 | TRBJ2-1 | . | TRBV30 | CAYNRGPYNEQFF | TGTGCCTATAACAGGGGACCCTACAATGAGCAGTTCTTC
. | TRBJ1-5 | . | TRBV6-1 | CASVDQPGSNQPQHF | TGTGCCAGCGTTGACCAGCCAGGGAGCAATCAGCCCCAGCATTTT
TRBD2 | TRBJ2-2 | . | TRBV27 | CASSSIAGTGELFF | TGTGCCAGCAGTTCGATAGCGGGAACCGGGGAGCTGTTTTTT
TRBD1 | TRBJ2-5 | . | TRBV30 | CAWRVDRAETQYF | TGTGCCTGGAGAGTCGACAGGGCCGAGACCCAGTACTTC
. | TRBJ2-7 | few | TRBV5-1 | CASSPSSGSYEQYF | TGCGCCAGCAGCCCTAGTAGCGGATCCTACGAGCAGTACTTC
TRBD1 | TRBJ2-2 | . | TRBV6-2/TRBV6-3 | CASSYSIDPGQANTGELFF | TGTGCCAGCAGTTACTCGATTGATCCGGGACAGGCGAACACCGGGGAGCTGTTTTTT
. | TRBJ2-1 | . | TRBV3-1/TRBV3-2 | CASSLGSGSYNEQFF | TGTGCCAGCAGCCTAGGTAGCGGAAGTTACAATGAGCAGTTCTTC
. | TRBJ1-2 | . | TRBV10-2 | CASSESPDYGGYTF | TGCGCCAGCAGTGAGTCGCCGGACTATGGTGGCTACACCTTC
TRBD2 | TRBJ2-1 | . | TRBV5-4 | CASSPFSGSSYNEQFF | TGTGCCAGCAGCCCCTTTAGCGGGAGCTCCTACAATGAGCAGTTCTTC
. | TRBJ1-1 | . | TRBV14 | CASSQGGYTEAFF | TGTGCCAGCAGCCAGGGGGGGTACACTGAAGCTTTCTTT
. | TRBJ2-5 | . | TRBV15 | CATSFMRQGKETQYF | TGTGCCACCAGTTTCATGAGGCAGGGGAAAGAGACCCAGTACTTC